This is a list of T cell receptor beta chains from one sample in a study of control samples from healthy donors and cancer patients. This table comes from immunoSEQ multiplex PCR, and its TCRdb copy is limited to in-frame clones, with some not included. The data hold about 190,000 clones, with roughly nine tenths observed a single time. The sequencing input was blood. These receptors came from a man aged 25-45 years in good health. Both conserved end residues are part of each CDR3. D genes are given only for firm matches. Where a row states a size, it is once, few, many or the class of an expanded clone; other rows omit it.

D gene	V gene	clone size	J gene	CDR3 DNA	CDR3 protein
TRBD1	TRBV18	NA	TRBJ1-2	TGTGCCAGCTCACTTAACCGGGACAGGGAGGAAGGCTACACCTTC	CASSLNRDREEGYTF
NA	TRBV11-2	NA	TRBJ1-1	TGTGCCAGCAGCTTAGTCCCTGAAGCTTTCTTT	CASSLVPEAFF
NA	TRBV9	NA	TRBJ2-7	TGTGCCAGCAGCCCCTCCCCTAGTCTCTACGAGCAGTACTTC	CASSPSPSLYEQYF
NA	TRBV6-6	NA	TRBJ1-2	TGTGCCAGCACCGGGAACGACTATGGCTACACCTTC	CASTGNDYGYTF
TRBD1	TRBV18	NA	TRBJ2-1	TGTGCCAGCTCACTACAGGGGAGAGGAGTGGCAGCGAATGAGCAGTTCTTC	CASSLQGRGVAANEQFF
NA	TRBV15	NA	TRBJ1-3	TGTGCCACCAGGGGGGGATTAGGAAACACCATATATTTT	CATRGGLGNTIYF
NA	TRBV7-9	NA	TRBJ2-3	TGTGCCAGCAGCGACCAGGGTCATACGCAGTATTTT	CASSDQGHTQYF
NA	TRBV2	NA	TRBJ1-6	TGTGCCAGCATACGTTCGGGGAATCAAAATTCACCCCTCCACTTT	CASIRSGNQNSPLHF
TRBD1	TRBV5-6	NA	TRBJ2-1	TGTGCCAGCAGCTTGGGGGACAGGGGTACATATCATGAGCAGTTCTTC	CASSLGDRGTYHEQFF
TRBD1	TRBV19	NA	TRBJ2-7	TGTGCCAGTAGTATTGGGACAGCCTACGAGCAGTACTTC	CASSIGTAYEQYF
NA	TRBV5-6	NA	TRBJ2-4	TGTGCCAGCAGCTTGGTCCGACAGGATGACATTCAGTACTTC	CASSLVRQDDIQYF
NA	TRBV6-1	NA	TRBJ1-1	TGTGCCAGCAGTGGCCCCAGGGGCGGTTTGGACACTGAAGCTTTCTTT	CASSGPRGGLDTEAFF
TRBD1	TRBV30	NA	TRBJ2-5	TGTGCCTGGAGGGGACAGGGGGCGAAAGAGACCCAGTACTTC	CAWRGQGAKETQYF
NA	TRBV11-2	NA	TRBJ2-3	TGTGCCAGCAGCAAAGGGCGGCAGGGCACAGATACGCAGTATTTT	CASSKGRQGTDTQYF
NA	TRBV6-1	once	TRBJ2-3	TGTGCCAGCAGTGAATCCAGGGGCCTCTTCACAGATACGCAGTATTTT	CASSESRGLFTDTQYF
NA	TRBV12-3/TRBV12-4	NA	TRBJ1-5	TGTGCCAGCAGCCTTTCCGATTCTGGGCCCCAGCATTTT	CASSLSDSGPQHF
NA	TRBV2	NA	TRBJ1-3	TGTGCCAGCAGTGCCCGGGGTGCTGGAAACACCATATATTTT	CASSARGAGNTIYF
NA	TRBV5-4	NA	TRBJ2-6	TGTGCCAGCAGCTTGGCCGTCAGGGTCTCTGGGGCCAACGTCCTGACTTTC	CASSLAVRVSGANVLTF
NA	TRBV19	NA	TRBJ1-1	TGTGCCAGTCCCAATGGGAATGAAGCTTTCTTT	CASPNGNEAFF
TRBD2	TRBV7-9	NA	TRBJ2-3	TGTGCCAGCAGCTCGGGACTAGCGGGGGGCACAGATACGCAGTATTTT	CASSSGLAGGTDTQYF
NA	TRBV29-1	NA	TRBJ1-2	TGCAGCGTTCCGACAGGCCTGGACTATGGCTACACCTTC	CSVPTGLDYGYTF
TRBD1	TRBV7-9	few	TRBJ2-1	TGTGCCAGCAGCCTCCGACAGGGGGCCTCGAATGAGCAGTTCTTC	CASSLRQGASNEQFF
NA	TRBV5-1	NA	TRBJ1-2	TGCGCCAGCAGCTTCGGCCTCTATGGCTACACCTTC	CASSFGLYGYTF
TRBD1	TRBV6-4	NA	TRBJ2-1	TGTGCCAGCAGTGACTTCCCGACAGGGGATGAGCAGTTCTTC	CASSDFPTGDEQFF
NA	TRBV5-6	NA	TRBJ2-7	TGTGCCAGCAGCTTTACTTGGGGGGCTATATACGAGCAGTACTTC	CASSFTWGAIYEQYF
TRBD2	TRBV19	NA	TRBJ2-1	TGTGCCAGCAATACCCGAGTAGCGGGAGACAATGAGCAGTTCTTC	CASNTRVAGDNEQFF
NA	TRBV6-5	NA	TRBJ2-2	TGTGCCAGCAGTAAACAGGGAGCGAACACCGGGGAGCTGTTTTTT	CASSKQGANTGELFF
NA	TRBV6-6	NA	TRBJ2-2	TGTGCCAGCAGTTACAACACCGGGGAGCTGTTTTTT	CASSYNTGELFF
NA	TRBV7-3	once	TRBJ1-1	TGTGCCAGCAGCTCTCAGGAGAACACTGAAGCTTTCTTT	CASSSQENTEAFF
NA	TRBV7-6	few	TRBJ1-2	TGTGCCAGCAGCCTCGGGGAGGTTGGGGGCTACACCTTC	CASSLGEVGGYTF
NA	TRBV7-9	NA	TRBJ1-2	TGTGCCAGCACCCTTGTAGGAGGGTATGGCTACACCTTC	CASTLVGGYGYTF
NA	TRBV5-1	NA	TRBJ1-1	TGCGCCAGCAGCCGTGGCGATGTGACTGAAGCTTTCTTT	CASSRGDVTEAFF
TRBD2	TRBV27	NA	TRBJ2-3	TGTGCCAGCAGTCCATCGCGGCGGGGGGGCACAGATACGCAGTATTTT	CASSPSRRGGTDTQYF
NA	TRBV11-2	few	TRBJ1-1	TGTGCCAGCAGCTGGCAGGGTGGGGACACTGAAGCTTTCTTT	CASSWQGGDTEAFF
NA	TRBV4-2	NA	TRBJ2-2	TGTGCCAGCAGCCATGGGACGAGAAGGGAGCTGTTTTTT	CASSHGTRRELFF
TRBD1	TRBV5-1	NA	TRBJ1-2	TGCGCCAGCAGCTGGGACAGGAACGACTATGGCTACACCTTC	CASSWDRNDYGYTF
TRBD1	TRBV9	once	TRBJ1-5	TGTGCCAGCAGCATTTCAGGGGGGAATCAGCCCCAGCATTTT	CASSISGGNQPQHF
NA	TRBV6-6	NA	TRBJ1-6	TGTGCCAGCAGTGCCGGGACGTGGGGATCACCCCTCCACTTT	CASSAGTWGSPLHF
TRBD2	TRBV10-3	NA	TRBJ2-3	TGTGCCAGTAGCGGGGGCGGAACAGATACGCAGTATTTT	CASSGGGTDTQYF
NA	TRBV7-8	NA	TRBJ2-7	TGTGCCAGCAGCTTAGCGGAGGGGATCTACGAGCAGTACTTC	CASSLAEGIYEQYF